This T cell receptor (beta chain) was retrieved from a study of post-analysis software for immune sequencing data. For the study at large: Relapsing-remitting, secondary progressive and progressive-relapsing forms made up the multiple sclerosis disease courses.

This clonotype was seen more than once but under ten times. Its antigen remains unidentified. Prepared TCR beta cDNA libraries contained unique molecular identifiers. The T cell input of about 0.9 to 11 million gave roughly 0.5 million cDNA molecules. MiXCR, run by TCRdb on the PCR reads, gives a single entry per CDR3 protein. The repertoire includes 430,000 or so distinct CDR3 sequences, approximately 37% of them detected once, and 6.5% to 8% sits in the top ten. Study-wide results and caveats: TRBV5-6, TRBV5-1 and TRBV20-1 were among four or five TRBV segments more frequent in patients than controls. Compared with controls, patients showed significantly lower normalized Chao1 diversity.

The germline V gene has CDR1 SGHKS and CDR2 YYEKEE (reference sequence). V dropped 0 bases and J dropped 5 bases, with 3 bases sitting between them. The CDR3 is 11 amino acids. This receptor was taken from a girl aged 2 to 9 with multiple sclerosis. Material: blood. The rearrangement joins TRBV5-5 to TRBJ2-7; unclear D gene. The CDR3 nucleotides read TGTGCCAGCAGCTTGGAACACGAGCAGTACTTC. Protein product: CASSLEHEQYF.